The 9 T cell receptor beta chains below come from one sample, sequenced in a study of blood T cell repertoires in COVID-19. The protocol was immunoSEQ multiplex PCR, while the TCRdb copy is restricted to in-frame clones and leaves out a portion. Found here are fewer than 350,000 clones, around 85% of them singletons; the top ten hold 1.5% to 2%. Sequenced input: PBMCs or T cells enriched from blood (not recorded which). The source of these receptors is a woman aged 25 to 39 who had been exposed to COVID-19.

There are a few counts of this clone. CDR3 residues: CASSLGSGANVLTF. In DNA form, the CDR3 reads TGTGCCAGCAGTCTCGGGTCTGGGGCCAACGTCCTGACTTTC. The chain recombines TRBV6-4 with TRBJ2-6, with D unresolved. The germline V and J ends were trimmed by 5 bases and 1 base, with 6 bases remaining between them. The CDR3 consists of 14 residues. Germline assignment: CDR1 MRHNA and CDR2 SNTAGT.

The V gene is TRBV25-1, the J gene TRBJ2-3; weak D call: TRBD2 (5 bases). The germline gives CDR1 MGHDK, CDR2 SYGVNS. Trimming removed 3 bases at V and 1 base at J, with 5 bases between. This CDR3 contains 13 residues. Here the CDR3 reads CASSERGTDTQYF. CDR3 coding DNA: TGTGCCAGCAGTGAGCGGGGCACAGATACGCAGTATTTT. The variable domain in full, with the rest retrieved from reference TRBV25-1 and TRBJ2-3, is EADIYQTPRYLVIGTGKKITLECSQTMGHDKMYWYQQDPGMELHLIHYSYGVNSTEKGDLSSESTVSRIRTEHFPLTLESARPSHTSQYLCASSERGTDTQYFGPGTRLTVL.

The V call is TRBV7-2, the J call TRBJ2-7; no firm D call. The length of the CDR3 is 14 residues. The germline gives CDR1 SGHTA, CDR2 FQGNSA. The ends were cut back, 3 bases at V and 3 bases at J, with 12 bases in the middle. This CDR3 reads CASSLRSPLYEQYF. The DNA for the CDR3 is TGTGCCAGCAGCTTGCGGAGCCCCCTCTACGAGCAGTACTTC.

The chain couples TRBV28 to TRBJ2-2, with D possibly being TRBD2 (5 bases). The length of the CDR3 is 13 residues. Trimming cost V 7 bases and J 6 bases, with 12 bases left between them. The germline V gene encodes CDR1 MDHEN and CDR2 SYDVKM. CDR3 DNA sequence: TGTGCCAGCACCGGGATATGGGCCGGGGAGCTGTTTTTT. This encodes CASTGIWAGELFF.

V and J are TRBV19 and TRBJ1-2; 7 positions match TRBD1. This CDR3 has 16 residues. Trimming took 5 bases from V and 1 from J; bases not matched to a gene: 10. The germline V gene has CDR1 LNHDA and CDR2 SQIVND (reference sequence). The CDR3 DNA follows: TGTGCCAGTAGTCGATCACAGGGGTATGGTAACTATGGCTACACCTTC. It codes for CASSRSQGYGNYGYTF.

This clone was counted between two and nine times. The genes are TRBV5-6 and TRBJ2-1; tentative D call: TRBD2 (6 bases). The germline CDR1 and CDR2 sequences are SGHDT and YYEEEE. V was pared by 4 bases and J by 4 bases, with 21 bases between. This CDR3 spans 17 amino acids. This CDR3 is CASSPAEGSYSYNEQFF. CDR3 coding DNA: TGTGCCAGCAGCCCTGCGGAGGGGTCCTACTCTTACAATGAGCAGTTCTTC.

This clone is a singleton in its sample. The chain employs TRBV5-1 and TRBJ1-6; 8 bases map to TRBD1. V lost 4 bases to trimming and J lost 8 bases; unmatched junction nucleotides: 5. CDR1 is SGHRS, CDR2 YFSETQ, per germline. The CDR3 covers 14 residues. CDR3 loop: CASSMGQAYSPLHF. The CDR3 DNA reads as TGCGCCAGCAGCATGGGACAGGCGTATTCACCCCTCCACTTT.

This chain uses TRBV2 with TRBJ2-4; 8 bases fit TRBD2. CDR1 and CDR2 from the germline V gene are SNHLY and FYNNEI. The CDR3 totals 12 residues. The trim removed 7 bases at V and 15 bases at J, leaving 11 bases unmatched. This CDR3 reads CASTRSGSLPYF. DNA of the CDR3: TGTGCCAGCACTAGAAGCGGGAGTCTGCCGTACTTC. Full variable domain (missing parts from reference TRBV2 and TRBJ2-4): EPEVTQTPSHQVTQMGQEVILRCVPISNHLYFYWYRQILGQKVEFLVSFYNNEISEKSEIFDDQFSVERPDGSNFTLKIRSTKLEDSAMYFCASTRSGSLPYFGAGTRLSVL.

The chain links TRBV27 to TRBJ1-2; 7 positions agree with TRBD1. This CDR3 spans 14 amino acids. V gave up 5 bases and J gave up 5 bases; unmatched junction bases: 8. Per the germline V gene, CDR1 is MNHEY and CDR2 is SMNVEV (reference sequence). CDR3 sequence (DNA): TGTGCCAGCAGTCCCCTCGGGACAGCTTATGGCTACACCTTC. Translated: CASSPLGTAYGYTF.